This T cell receptor beta chain was captured in a study of cytomegalovirus exposure and HLA in healthy donors. Comments on this clone: Its antigen remains unidentified.

Whole-study findings and limits: In vitro assays verified that three CMV-associated chains recognized CMV antigens specifically. Most TCR beta V segments were productive about 90% or about 30% of the time in an earlier analysis. Using the classifier, cytomegalovirus status was reportedly diagnosed with high specificity and sensitivity.

The PCR made use of 60 Vbeta and 13 Jbeta primers. Under the authors' procedure: In a later analysis, of roughly 73 million unique beta chains, about 12 million appeared in at least two donors. This table comes from immunoSEQ multiplex PCR, and its TCRdb copy is limited to in-frame clones, with some not included. D and trimming come from the DNA, and the V and J calls and clone size come from that table. The sample yields approximately 110,000 clones, roughly two thirds seen once. The clonotype originates from a woman aged 25 to 39 in good health and CMV-seronegative. The sequencing input was PBMCs.

The CDR3 DNA reads TGTGCCAGCAGCCCGACTCAGGGCTACAATGAGCAGTTCTTC. This translates into CASSPTQGYNEQFF. The chain combines TRBV9 with TRBJ2-1, with D perhaps TRBD1 (5 bases). In germline, CDR1 is SGDLS, CDR2 YYNGEE. CDR3 length equals 14 residues. Trimming removed 4 bases from V and 3 bases from J, with 11 bases in between.